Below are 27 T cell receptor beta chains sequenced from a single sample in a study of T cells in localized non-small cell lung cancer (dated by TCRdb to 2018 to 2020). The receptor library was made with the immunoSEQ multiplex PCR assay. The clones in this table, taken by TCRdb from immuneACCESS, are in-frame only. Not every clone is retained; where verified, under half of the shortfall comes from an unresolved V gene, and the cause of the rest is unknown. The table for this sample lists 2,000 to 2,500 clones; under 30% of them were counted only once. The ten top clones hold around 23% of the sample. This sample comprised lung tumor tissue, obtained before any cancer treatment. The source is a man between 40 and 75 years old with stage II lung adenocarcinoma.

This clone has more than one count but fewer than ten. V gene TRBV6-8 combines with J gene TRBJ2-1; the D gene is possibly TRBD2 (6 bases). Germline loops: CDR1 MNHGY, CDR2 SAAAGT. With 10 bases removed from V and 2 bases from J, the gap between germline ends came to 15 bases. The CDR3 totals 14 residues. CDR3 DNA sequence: TGTGCCATCAACGATAGCGGACCCTACAATGAGCAGTTCTTC. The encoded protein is CAINDSGPYNEQFF.

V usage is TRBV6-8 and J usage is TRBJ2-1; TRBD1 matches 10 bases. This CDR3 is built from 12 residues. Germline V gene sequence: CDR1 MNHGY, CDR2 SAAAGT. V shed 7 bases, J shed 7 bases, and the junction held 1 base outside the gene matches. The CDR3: CASTDRGNEQFF. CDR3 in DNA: TGTGCCAGCACGGACAGGGGGAATGAGCAGTTCTTC.

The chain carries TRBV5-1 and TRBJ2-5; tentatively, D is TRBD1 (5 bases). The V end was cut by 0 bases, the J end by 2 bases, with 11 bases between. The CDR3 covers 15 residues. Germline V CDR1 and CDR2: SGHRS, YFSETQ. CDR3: CASSLGQNYQETQYF. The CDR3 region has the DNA TGCGCCAGCAGCTTGGGACAGAACTATCAAGAGACCCAGTACTTC.

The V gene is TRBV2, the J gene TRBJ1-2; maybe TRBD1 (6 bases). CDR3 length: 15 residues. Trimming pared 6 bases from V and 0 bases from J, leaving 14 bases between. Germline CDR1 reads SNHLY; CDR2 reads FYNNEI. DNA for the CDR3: TGTGCCAGCAGACCCGACAGGACAGCTAACTATGGCTACACCTTC. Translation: CASRPDRTANYGYTF.

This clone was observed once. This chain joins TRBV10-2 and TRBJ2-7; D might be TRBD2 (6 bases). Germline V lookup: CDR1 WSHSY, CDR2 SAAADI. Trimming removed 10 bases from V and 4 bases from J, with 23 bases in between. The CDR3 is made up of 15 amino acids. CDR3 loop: CATRLPAGTIYEQYF. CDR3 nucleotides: TGCGCCACCAGACTACCAGCGGGCACAATATACGAGCAGTACTTC.

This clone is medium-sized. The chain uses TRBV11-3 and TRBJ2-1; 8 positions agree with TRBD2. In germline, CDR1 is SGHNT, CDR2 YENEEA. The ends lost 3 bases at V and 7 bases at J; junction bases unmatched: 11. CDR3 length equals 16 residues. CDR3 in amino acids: CASSLERLPGGNEQFF. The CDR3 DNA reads TGTGCCAGCAGCTTGGAGCGACTCCCGGGGGGGAATGAGCAGTTCTTC.

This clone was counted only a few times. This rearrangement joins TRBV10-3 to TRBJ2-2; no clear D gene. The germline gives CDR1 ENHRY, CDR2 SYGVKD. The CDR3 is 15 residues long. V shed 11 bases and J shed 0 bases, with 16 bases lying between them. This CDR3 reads CASHYRFPNTGELFF. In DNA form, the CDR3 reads TGTGCCTCCCACTACAGATTTCCGAACACCGGGGAGCTGTTTTTT.

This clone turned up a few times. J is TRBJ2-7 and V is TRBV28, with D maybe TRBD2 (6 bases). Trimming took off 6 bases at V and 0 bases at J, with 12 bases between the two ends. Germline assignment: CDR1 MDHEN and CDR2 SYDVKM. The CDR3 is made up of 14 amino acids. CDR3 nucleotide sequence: TGTGCCAGCAGGGGAGCGGGTAGCTCCTACGAGCAGTACTTC. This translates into CASRGAGSSYEQYF.

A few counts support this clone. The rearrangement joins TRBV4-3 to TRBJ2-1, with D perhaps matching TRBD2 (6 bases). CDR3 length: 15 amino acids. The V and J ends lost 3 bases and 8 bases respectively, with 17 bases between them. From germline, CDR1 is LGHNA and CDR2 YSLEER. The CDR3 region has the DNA TGCGCCAGCAGCCAGCAGGGAGGAAAAATATATGAGCAGTTCTTC. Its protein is CASSQQGGKIYEQFF.

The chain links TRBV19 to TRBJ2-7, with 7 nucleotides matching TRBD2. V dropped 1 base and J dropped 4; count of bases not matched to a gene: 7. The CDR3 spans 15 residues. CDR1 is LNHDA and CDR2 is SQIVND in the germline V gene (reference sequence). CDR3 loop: CASSIARAGTYEQYF. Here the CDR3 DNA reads TGTGCCAGTAGTATAGCGCGAGCGGGGACGTACGAGCAGTACTTC.

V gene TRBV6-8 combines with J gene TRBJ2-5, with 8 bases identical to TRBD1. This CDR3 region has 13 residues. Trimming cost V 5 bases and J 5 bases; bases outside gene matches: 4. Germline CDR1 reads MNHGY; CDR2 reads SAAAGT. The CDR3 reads CASSRRTGETQYF. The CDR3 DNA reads TGTGCCAGCAGTAGACGGACAGGGGAGACCCAGTACTTC.

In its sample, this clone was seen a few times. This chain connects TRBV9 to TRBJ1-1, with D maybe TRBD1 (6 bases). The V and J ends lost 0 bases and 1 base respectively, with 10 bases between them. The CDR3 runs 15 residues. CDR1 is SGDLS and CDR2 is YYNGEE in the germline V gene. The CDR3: CASSVGVRGNTEAFF. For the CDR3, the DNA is TGTGCCAGCAGCGTAGGTGTCAGGGGGAACACTGAAGCTTTCTTT.

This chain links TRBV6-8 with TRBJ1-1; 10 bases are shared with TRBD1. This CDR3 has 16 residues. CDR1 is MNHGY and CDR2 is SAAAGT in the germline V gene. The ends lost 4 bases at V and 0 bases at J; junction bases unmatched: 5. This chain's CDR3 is CASSLDRGFMNTEAFF. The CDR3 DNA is TGTGCCAGCAGTTTGGACAGGGGGTTCATGAACACTGAAGCTTTCTTT.

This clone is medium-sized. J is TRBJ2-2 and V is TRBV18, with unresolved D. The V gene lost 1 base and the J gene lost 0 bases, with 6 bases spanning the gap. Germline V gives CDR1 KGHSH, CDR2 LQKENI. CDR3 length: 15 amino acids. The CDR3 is CASSPRTANTGELFF. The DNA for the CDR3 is TGTGCCAGCTCACCACGTACCGCGAACACCGGGGAGCTGTTTTTT.

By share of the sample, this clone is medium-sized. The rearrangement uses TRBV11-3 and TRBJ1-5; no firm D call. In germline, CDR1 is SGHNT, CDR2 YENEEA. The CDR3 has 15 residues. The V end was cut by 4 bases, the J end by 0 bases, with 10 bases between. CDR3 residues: CASSSGVDSNQPQHF. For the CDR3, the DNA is TGTGCCAGCAGCTCGGGAGTCGATAGCAATCAGCCCCAGCATTTT.

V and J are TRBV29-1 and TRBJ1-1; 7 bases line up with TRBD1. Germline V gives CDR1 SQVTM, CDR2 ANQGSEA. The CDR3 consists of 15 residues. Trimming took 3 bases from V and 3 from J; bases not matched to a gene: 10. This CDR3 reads CSVDGQALGHTEAFF. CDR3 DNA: TGCAGCGTTGACGGACAGGCTTTGGGACACACTGAAGCTTTCTTT.

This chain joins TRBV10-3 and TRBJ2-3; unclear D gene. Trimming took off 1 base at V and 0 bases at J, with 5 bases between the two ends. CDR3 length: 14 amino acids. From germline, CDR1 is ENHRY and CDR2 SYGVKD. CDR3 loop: CAISEFSSTDTQYF. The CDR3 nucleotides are TGTGCCATCAGTGAGTTCTCTAGCACAGATACGCAGTATTTT.

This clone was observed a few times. CDR3 loop: CASSLQGYTEAFF. In DNA form, the CDR3 reads TGTGCCAGCAGCCTACAGGGCTACACTGAAGCTTTCTTT. The rearrangement links TRBV6-8 to TRBJ1-1, with D perhaps TRBD1 (6 bases). Trimming removed 6 bases from V and 3 bases from J, with 11 bases in between. The V gene's germline CDR1 is MNHGY and CDR2 SAAAGT. The CDR3 is 13 amino acids.

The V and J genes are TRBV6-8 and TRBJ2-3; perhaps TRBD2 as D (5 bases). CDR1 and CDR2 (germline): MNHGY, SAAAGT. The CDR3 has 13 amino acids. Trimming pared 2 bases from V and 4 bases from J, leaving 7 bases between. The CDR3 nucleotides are TGTGCCAGCAGTTACCTGAGGGCAGATACGCAGTATTTT. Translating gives CASSYLRADTQYF.

Written as DNA, the CDR3 is TGCGCCAGCAGCTTGGGTTTGGGGGCACATCAAGAGACCCAGTACTTC. As protein: CASSLGLGAHQETQYF. The rearrangement joins TRBV5-1 to TRBJ2-5, with D maybe TRBD1 (6 bases). This CDR3 is 16 amino acids long. Trimming shortened V by 0 bases and J by 2 bases, and 14 bases separated the two germline ends. Germline V lookup: CDR1 SGHRS, CDR2 YFSETQ.

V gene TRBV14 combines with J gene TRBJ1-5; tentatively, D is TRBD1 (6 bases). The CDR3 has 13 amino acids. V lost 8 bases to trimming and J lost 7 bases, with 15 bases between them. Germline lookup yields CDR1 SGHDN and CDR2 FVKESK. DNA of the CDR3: TGTGCCAGCTCGTACAGGGCTGGACAGCCCCAGCATTTT. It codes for CASSYRAGQPQHF.

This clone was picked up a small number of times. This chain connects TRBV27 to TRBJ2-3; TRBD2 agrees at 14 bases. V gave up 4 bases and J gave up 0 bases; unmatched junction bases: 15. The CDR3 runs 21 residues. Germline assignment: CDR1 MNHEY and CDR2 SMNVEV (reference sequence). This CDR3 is CASSSKPHRLAGGPSTDTQYF. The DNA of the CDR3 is TGTGCCAGCAGTTCAAAACCTCACCGACTAGCGGGAGGGCCGAGCACAGATACGCAGTATTTT.

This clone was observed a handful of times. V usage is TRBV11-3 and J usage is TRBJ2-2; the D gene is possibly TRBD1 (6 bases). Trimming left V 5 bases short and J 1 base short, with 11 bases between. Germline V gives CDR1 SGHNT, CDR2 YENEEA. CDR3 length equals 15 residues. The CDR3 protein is CASSGQLLNTGELFF. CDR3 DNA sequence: TGTGCCAGCAGCGGACAGTTATTGAACACCGGGGAGCTGTTTTTT.

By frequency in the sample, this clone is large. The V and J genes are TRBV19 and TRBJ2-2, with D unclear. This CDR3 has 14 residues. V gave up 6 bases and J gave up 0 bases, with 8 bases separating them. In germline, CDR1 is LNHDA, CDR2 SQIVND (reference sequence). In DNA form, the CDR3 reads TGTGCCAGTAGGGACCGAACGAACACCGGGGAGCTGTTTTTT. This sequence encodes CASRDRTNTGELFF.

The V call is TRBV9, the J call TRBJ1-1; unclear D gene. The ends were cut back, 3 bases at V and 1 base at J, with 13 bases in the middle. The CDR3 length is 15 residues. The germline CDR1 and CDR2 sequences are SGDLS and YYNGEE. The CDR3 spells CASSARHLPNTEAFF. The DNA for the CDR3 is TGTGCCAGCAGCGCCCGACACCTACCGAACACTGAAGCTTTCTTT.

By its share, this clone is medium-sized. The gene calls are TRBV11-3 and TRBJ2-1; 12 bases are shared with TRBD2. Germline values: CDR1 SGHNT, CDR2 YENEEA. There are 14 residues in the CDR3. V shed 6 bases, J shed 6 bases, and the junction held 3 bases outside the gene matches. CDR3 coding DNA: TGTGCCAGCAGTCGGACTAGCGGGGCCAATGAGCAGTTCTTC. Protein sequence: CASSRTSGANEQFF. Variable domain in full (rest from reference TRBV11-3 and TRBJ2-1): EAGVVQSPRYKIIEKKQPVAFWCNPISGHNTLYWYLQNLGQGPELLIRYENEEAVDDSQLPKDRFSAERLKGVDSTLKIQPAELGDSAVYLCASSRTSGANEQFFGPGTRLTVL.

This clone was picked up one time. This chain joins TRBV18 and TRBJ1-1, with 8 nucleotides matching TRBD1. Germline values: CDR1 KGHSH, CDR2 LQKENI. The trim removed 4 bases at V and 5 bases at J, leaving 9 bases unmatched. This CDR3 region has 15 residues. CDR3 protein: CASSLLGQGQTEAFF. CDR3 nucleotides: TGTGCCAGCTCACTACTTGGACAGGGCCAAACTGAAGCTTTCTTT.